Given below is one T cell receptor (beta chain) in context. V was cut by 4 bases and J by 7 bases, with 20 bases left in between. Germline CDR1 and CDR2: SGDLS and YYNGEE. The CDR3 runs to 16 residues. The sample is drawn from a study of blood T cell repertoires in COVID-19. The method was immunoSEQ multiplex PCR; TCRdb's version includes in-frame clones alone and lacks a portion of them. Altogether some 290,000 clones are present, around 81% being singletons, with the ten largest covering around 2.9%. The sequenced sample was peripheral blood. This TCR was sampled from a woman aged 60-75 years with active or convalescent COVID-19. This chain connects TRBV9 to TRBJ2-2, with D possibly matching TRBD2 (7 bases). The CDR3 DNA follows: TGTGCCAGCAGCCAGCAGTTGGGGGGGCTCGGCGGGGAGCTGTTTTTT. Its protein is CASSQQLGGLGGELFF.